Listed here are 18 T cell receptor beta chains from one sample, sequenced in a study of blood T cell repertoires in COVID-19. Method: immunoSEQ multiplex PCR; TCRdb's copy keeps in-frame clones and lacks some. Here the sample spans nearly 200,000 clones, 84% being singletons. The sample consisted of peripheral blood. All receptors derive from a woman in her seventies with active or convalescent COVID-19.

The chain joins TRBV9 to TRBJ2-3; TRBD1 agrees at 7 bases. V was clipped by 0 bases and J by 0 bases; unmatched bases: 1. CDR1 SGDLS and CDR2 YYNGEE come from the germline V gene. CDR3 length equals 15 residues. The CDR3 coding sequence is TGTGCCAGCAGCGTAGTGGGACAGAGCACAGATACGCAGTATTTT. Protein sequence: CASSVVGQSTDTQYF.

V and J are TRBV18 and TRBJ2-2; 11 nucleotides align to TRBD2. Germline CDR1 and CDR2: KGHSH and LQKENI. The V gene end was trimmed by 6 bases and the J gene end by 6 bases; junction bases not matched to a gene: 15. The CDR3 has 18 amino acids. CDR3 protein: CASSLTSGSSMRSGELFF. The CDR3 nucleotides read TGTGCCAGCTCTCTTACTAGCGGGAGTTCGATGAGATCCGGGGAGCTGTTTTTT. Complete variable domain (other parts from reference TRBV18 and TRBJ2-2): NAGVMQNPRHLVRRRGQEARLRCSPMKGHSHVYWYRQLPEEGLKFMVYLQKENIIDESGMPKERFSAEFPKEGPSILRIQQVVRGDSAAYFCASSLTSGSSMRSGELFFGEGSRLTVL.

The chain employs TRBV12-2 and TRBJ1-5. TRBV12-2 is a pseudogene. This CDR3 spans 15 amino acids. In DNA, the CDR3 is TGTGCAAGTCGCTTAGCTCTCGGGGGAGGTCAGCCCCAGCATTTT. Translated, it gives CASRLALGGGQPQHF.

The chain employs TRBV5-8 and TRBJ2-3, with 7 bases identical to TRBD1. With 4 bases clipped from V and 2 bases from J, the junction kept 10 bases outside the gene matches. The V gene's germline CDR1 is SGHTS and CDR2 YDEGEE. This CDR3 contains 16 residues. The CDR3 bases are TGTGCCAGCAGCCACCACGGCAGGGGGACCACAGATACGCAGTATTTT. It is translated as CASSHHGRGTTDTQYF.

The chain recombines TRBV9 with TRBJ2-3, with D hard to call. The CDR3 contains 14 residues. The V end lost 1 base, the J end lost 2 bases, and 8 bases lay between the germline ends. CDR1 and CDR2 (germline): SGDLS, YYNGEE. Written as DNA, the CDR3 is TGTGCCAGCAGCGTATCAGGCCTCACAGATACGCAGTATTTT. Protein sequence: CASSVSGLTDTQYF.

The chain has TRBV18 and TRBJ1-2, with D possibly matching TRBD1 (6 bases). Per the germline V gene, CDR1 is KGHSH and CDR2 is LQKENI. Trimming stripped 2 bases from V and 6 bases from J, with 13 bases between. The CDR3 length is 14 residues. DNA of the CDR3: TGTGCCAGCTCACCAGGACAGTCGGTCAATGGCTACACCTTC. Translated, it gives CASSPGQSVNGYTF.

This chain connects TRBV6-6 to TRBJ2-2; 13 bases fit TRBD2. J was trimmed by 4 bases and V by 5 bases; bases with no gene match: 1. The CDR3 loop spans 15 amino acids. Per germline, CDR1 MNHNY and CDR2 SVGAGI (reference sequence). The CDR3 region is CASSRTSGSTGELFF. The CDR3 nucleotides read TGTGCCAGCAGTAGGACTAGCGGGAGCACCGGGGAGCTGTTTTTT.

J is TRBJ2-7 and V is TRBV2; 7 bases map to TRBD1. Trimming cost V 5 bases and J 8 bases; bases outside gene matches: 3. In germline, CDR1 is SNHLY, CDR2 FYNNEI. The CDR3 sequence is 11 residues long. DNA of the CDR3: TGTGCCAGCAGTAGACAGGGCAAGCAGTACTTC. Translating gives CASSRQGKQYF.

V is TRBV5-4 and J is TRBJ2-1, with 13 bases identical to TRBD2. V shed 4 bases and J 7 bases; nucleotides not matched to a gene: 5. The CDR3 runs to 15 residues. Germline V CDR1 and CDR2: SGHNT, YYREEE (reference sequence). Here the CDR3 reads CASSPGLAGKNEQFF. The CDR3 DNA reads as TGTGCCAGCAGCCCGGGACTAGCGGGGAAGAATGAGCAGTTCTTC.

The V and J genes are TRBV28 and TRBJ2-1; D might be TRBD2 (6 bases). Trimming pared 5 bases from V and 9 bases from J, leaving 17 bases between. Germline assignment: CDR1 MDHEN and CDR2 SYDVKM. The CDR3 runs 14 residues. CDR3 loop: CASSLGMGGGEQFF. The DNA for the CDR3 is TGTGCCAGCAGTCTGGGTATGGGAGGTGGTGAGCAGTTCTTC.

This clone showed up just once. This rearrangement joins TRBV6-6 to TRBJ2-7; 7 bases map to TRBD1. J was trimmed by 2 bases and V by 4 bases; bases with no gene match: 5. Looked up from germline, CDR1 is MNHNY and CDR2 is SVGAGI (reference sequence). The CDR3 is 14 residues long. CDR3 nucleotide sequence: TGTGCCAGCAGTTCCCGGACAGGAGCCTACGAGCAGTACTTC. Its protein is CASSSRTGAYEQYF.

The V call is TRBV7-3, the J call TRBJ2-1, with a tentative D call TRBD2 (5 bases). In germline, CDR1 is SGHTA, CDR2 FQGTGA. This CDR3 comprises 16 residues. V was clipped by 1 base and J by 1 base, with 11 bases between them. The CDR3 loop is CASSLNKLASYNEQFF. CDR3 sequence (DNA): TGTGCCAGCAGCTTAAATAAGCTAGCTTCCTACAATGAGCAGTTCTTC. Based on the CDR3 plus reference TRBV7-3 and TRBJ2-1, the full variable domain is GAGVSQTPSNKVTEKGKYVELRCDPISGHTALYWYRQSLGQGPEFLIYFQGTGAADDSGLPNDRFFAVRPEGSVSTLKIQRTERGDSAVYLCASSLNKLASYNEQFFGPGTRLTVL.

This clone was detected many times. This chain links TRBV2 with TRBJ1-3, with D perhaps matching TRBD1 (6 bases). V lost 6 bases and J lost 5, with 20 bases in between. Germline-derived CDR1 and CDR2 are SNHLY and FYNNEI. The CDR3 has 16 amino acids. The CDR3 bases are TGTGCCAGCAGCGACCCGACAGGAGTGGTGCGAAACACCATATATTTT. This encodes CASSDPTGVVRNTIYF. The full variable domain, rest sourced from reference TRBV2 and TRBJ1-3, is EPEVTQTPSHQVTQMGQEVILRCVPISNHLYFYWYRQILGQKVEFLVSFYNNEISEKSEIFDDQFSVERPDGSNFTLKIRSTKLEDSAMYFCASSDPTGVVRNTIYFGEGSWLTVV.

The rearrangement links TRBV28 to TRBJ2-1, with TRBD2 matching 12 bases. The CDR3 is 16 residues long. With V trimmed by 6 bases and J by 0 bases, 3 bases remained unmatched. The germline V gene has CDR1 MDHEN and CDR2 SYDVKM. CDR3 nucleotide sequence: TGTGCCAGCAGCCAACTAGCGGGAGGCTCCTACAATGAGCAGTTCTTC. Amino acid sequence: CASSQLAGGSYNEQFF.

The chain is built from TRBV4-1 and TRBJ2-7; D uncertain. The CDR3 runs to 16 residues. V was clipped by 0 bases and J by 2 bases, with 14 bases between them. Per germline, CDR1 MGHRA and CDR2 YSYEKL. DNA of the CDR3: TGCGCCAGCAGCCAAGAGGTCGTATCGCGCCCCTACGAGCAGTACTTC. It translates to CASSQEVVSRPYEQYF.

The V gene is TRBV24-1, the J gene TRBJ2-1; D gene uncertain. CDR1 and CDR2 from the germline V gene are KGHDR and SFDVKD. The CDR3 has 15 residues. Trimming left V 2 bases short and J 5 bases short, with 12 bases between. The CDR3 sequence: CATSDWASLHNEQFF. In nucleotides, the CDR3 is TGTGCCACCAGTGATTGGGCTTCACTCCACAATGAGCAGTTCTTC.

The chain is built from TRBV19 and TRBJ2-7, with 9 bases aligning to TRBD1. From germline, CDR1 is LNHDA and CDR2 SQIVND (reference sequence). This CDR3 has 15 residues. Germline trimming cut 3 bases from V and 6 bases from J; bases unmatched to any gene: 9. The DNA of the CDR3 is TGTGCCAGTAGTATGGCGTCGACAGGGGGACGCGAGCAGTACTTC. It encodes CASSMASTGGREQYF.

Remarks on this clone: The junction departs from the called germline gene at one end, perhaps through a read error. The rearrangement links TRBV7-7 to TRBJ2-5; TRBD2 aligns across 7 bases. This CDR3 has 13 residues. Germline assignment: CDR1 SSHAT and CDR2 FNYEAQ (reference sequence). The CDR3 coding sequence is TGTGCTAGCAGCTTGGAAGGACTAGGGACCCAGTACTTC. Translation: CASSLEGLGTQYF.